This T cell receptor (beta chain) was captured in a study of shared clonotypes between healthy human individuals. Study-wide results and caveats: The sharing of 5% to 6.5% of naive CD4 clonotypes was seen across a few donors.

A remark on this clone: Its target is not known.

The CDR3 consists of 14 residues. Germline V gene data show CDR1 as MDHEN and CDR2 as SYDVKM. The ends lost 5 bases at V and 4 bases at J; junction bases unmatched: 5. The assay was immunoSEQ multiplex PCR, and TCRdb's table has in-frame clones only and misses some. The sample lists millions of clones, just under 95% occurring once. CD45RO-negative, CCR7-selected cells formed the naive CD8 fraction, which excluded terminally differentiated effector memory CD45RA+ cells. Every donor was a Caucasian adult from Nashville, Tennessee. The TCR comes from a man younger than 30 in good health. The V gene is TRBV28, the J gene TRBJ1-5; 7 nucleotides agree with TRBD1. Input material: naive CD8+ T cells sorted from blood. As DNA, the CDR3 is TGTGCCAGCAGTCCCCGACAGGGAAATCAGCCCCAGCATTTT. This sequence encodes CASSPRQGNQPQHF.